Here is one T cell receptor (beta chain) with its context. It was treatment-naive patients with stable or active relapsing-remitting disease who made up the multiple sclerosis controls. While CD8+ and CD4+ T cells were isolated negatively, TEMRA cells were enriched by FACS. This CDR3 has 15 amino acids. Germline V gives CDR1 MNHEY, CDR2 SMNVEV (reference sequence). With 5 bases clipped from V and 7 bases from J, the junction kept 11 bases outside the gene matches. After extraction with the RNeasy kit, roughly 0.45 to 1 ug of the RNA was reverse transcribed using random hexamers. An immunoSEQ multiplex PCR amplified TCR beta CDR3 over 54 Vbeta and 13 Jbeta. MiXCR was run by TCRdb on the immunoSEQ multiplex PCR reads, yielding one entry per CDR3 protein. Among 150,000 to 160,000 distinct CDR3 sequences listed, approximately 93% were seen once. The sample belongs to a study of CD8 T cells in Susac syndrome.

The sequence was obtained from a human donor with multiple sclerosis. The sample was CD8+ T cells from PBMCs. The chain uses TRBV27 and TRBJ2-5, with 9 bases fitting TRBD1. The CDR3 DNA follows: TGTGCCAGCAGTACCTACAGGGGGCTTGGTGTGACCCAGTACTTC. Protein product: CASSTYRGLGVTQYF.